This record covers a single T cell receptor beta chain. Its antigen remains unidentified. It was the 120-subject validation cohort, separate from the 666-subject first cohort, to which the donors belonged. This record belongs to a study of cytomegalovirus exposure and HLA in healthy donors. General study results and limits: TCR beta chains numbering under 200 were designated cytomegalovirus-associated. Under in vitro conditions, a few CMV-associated chains were confirmed as specific for CMV antigens. Subsequent analysis found a tendency for first-cohort TCR clusters to co-occur within the 90 to 150 validation repertoires.

The method was immunoSEQ multiplex PCR; TCRdb's version includes in-frame clones alone and lacks a portion of them. The sample lists 150,000 to 200,000 clones, approximately 85% seen once, with 1.4% to 1.5% in the top ten. The CDR3 totals 18 residues. V lost 2 bases, J lost 2 bases, and 13 bases stayed unmatched. Germline CDR1 MGHRA, CDR2 YSYEKL. Sequencing input: PBMCs. The rearrangement joins TRBV4-1 to TRBJ1-2, with TRBD1 matching 8 bases. The sequence was collected from a woman aged 18-30 years in good health and CMV-seronegative. The chain's CDR3 is CASSQPRPGGQANYGYTF. The CDR3 DNA reads as TGCGCCAGCAGCCAACCCAGGCCTGGGGGACAGGCCAACTATGGCTACACCTTC.